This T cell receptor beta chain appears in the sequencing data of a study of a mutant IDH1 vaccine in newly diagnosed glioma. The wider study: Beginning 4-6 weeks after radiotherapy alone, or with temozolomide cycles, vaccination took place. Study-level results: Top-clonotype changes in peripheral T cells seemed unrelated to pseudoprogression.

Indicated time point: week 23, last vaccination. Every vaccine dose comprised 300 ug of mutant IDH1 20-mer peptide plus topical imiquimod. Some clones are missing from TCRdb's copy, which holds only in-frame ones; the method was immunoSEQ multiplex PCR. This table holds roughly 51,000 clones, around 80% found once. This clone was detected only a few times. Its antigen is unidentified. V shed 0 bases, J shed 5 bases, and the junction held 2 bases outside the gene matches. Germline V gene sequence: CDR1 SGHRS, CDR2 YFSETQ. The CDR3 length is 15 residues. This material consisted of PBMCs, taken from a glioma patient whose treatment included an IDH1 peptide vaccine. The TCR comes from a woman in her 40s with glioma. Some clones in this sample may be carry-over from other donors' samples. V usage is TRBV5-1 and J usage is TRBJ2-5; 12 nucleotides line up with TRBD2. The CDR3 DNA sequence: TGCGCCAGCAGCTTGGGGACTAGCGGGGTCGAGACCCAGTACTTC. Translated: CASSLGTSGVETQYF.